The entry that follows covers one T cell receptor beta chain sequence. Its matching antigen is unknown. CDR1 is LGHNA and CDR2 is YSLEER in the germline V gene. This CDR3 comprises 16 residues. In generating TCR beta cDNA, 5'RACE template switching with UMIs was used. No DNA is given; TCRdb re-called the 5' RACE reads and lists each CDR3 protein once. This listing includes hundreds of thousands of distinct CDR3 sequences. The data originate from a study of T cells expressing NK-cell markers. Overall study results and limits: Uncertainty persisted over the HCMV specificity of expanded NKG2C+ T cell clones. The study found these clonotypes also leading the CD3+CD56-NKG2C+ fraction in several donors.

The chain uses TRBV4-3 and TRBJ1-2. The clonotype was recovered from a woman aged 18-69 years in good health. Sequencing was carried out using blood T cells: a sorted CD56 or NKG2C T cell subset, CD4+ or CD8+ T cells, or bulk PBMC T cells (not recorded which). This chain's CDR3 is CASRGGLGQTNYGYTF.